This T cell receptor beta chain originates from a study of cytomegalovirus exposure and HLA in healthy donors. The study, taken as a whole, reports: Reportedly, TCR beta sequences accurately predicted HLA-A and HLA-B alleles in most subjects. DRB1 showed the most TCR associations and HLA-C the fewest in a later analysis, as rates varied by HLA locus.

The V end was cut by 2 bases, the J end by 4 bases, with 14 bases between. The germline V gene has CDR1 MNHEY and CDR2 SVGAGI. The CDR3 runs 16 residues. This PCR relied on a set of 60 Vbeta primers and 13 Jbeta primers. Sequencing used immunoSEQ multiplex PCR; TCRdb keeps in-frame clones, though not all of them. The data hold roughly 150,000 clones, with about 70% observed a single time. Concerning this clone: Antigen: not known.

The receptor comes from a man under 40 in good health and CMV-seropositive. The sequencing sample was made of PBMCs. V is TRBV6-5 and J is TRBJ2-2; perhaps TRBD2 as D (6 bases). The CDR3 bases are TGTGCCAGCAGTTACATCATCGGGAGAGGCACCGGGGAGCTGTTTTTT. Translated, it gives CASSYIIGRGTGELFF.